The entry below describes one T cell receptor (beta chain). With 60 Vbeta and 13 Jbeta primers, the PCR was carried out. Here immunoSEQ multiplex PCR was the method, and the copy in TCRdb shows in-frame clones only, minus some. Of 150,000 to 200,000 clones listed, almost 85% were seen once; the top ten hold under 3%. The sample comes from a study of cytomegalovirus exposure and HLA in healthy donors. CDR3 size: 14 residues. Germline CDR1 is MNHEY and CDR2 is SVGAGI. The junction had 0 bases not matched to a gene; V was cut back by 2 bases and J by 2 bases. The V call is TRBV6-5, the J call TRBJ2-7, with 10 positions matching TRBD1. The sequence was obtained from a woman aged 50 to 65 in good health and CMV-seronegative. Sequenced input: PBMCs. CDR3 coding DNA: TGTGCCAGCAGTTACGGGACAGGGGCCTACGAGCAGTACTTC. This gives the protein CASSYGTGAYEQYF.